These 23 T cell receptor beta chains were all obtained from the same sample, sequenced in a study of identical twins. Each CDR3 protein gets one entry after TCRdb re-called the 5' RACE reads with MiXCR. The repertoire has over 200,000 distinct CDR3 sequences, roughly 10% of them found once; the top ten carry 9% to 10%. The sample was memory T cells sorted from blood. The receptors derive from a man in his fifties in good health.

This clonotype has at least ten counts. CDR3: CASSSWQGQNIQYF. CDR3 DNA sequence: TGTGCCAGCAGTTCCTGGCAGGGGCAAAACATTCAGTACTTC. This chain links TRBV27 with TRBJ2-4; possibly TRBD1 for D (6 bases). The germline CDR1 and CDR2 sequences are MNHEY and SMNVEV (reference sequence). The length of the CDR3 is 14 residues. V lost 4 bases and J lost 5, with 12 bases in between.

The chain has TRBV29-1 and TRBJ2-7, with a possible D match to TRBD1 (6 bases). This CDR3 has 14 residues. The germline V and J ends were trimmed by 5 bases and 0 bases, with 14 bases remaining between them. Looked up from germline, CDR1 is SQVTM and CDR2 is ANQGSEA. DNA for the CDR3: TGCAGCGTTTCTCTGGGACACCTCTCCTACGAGCAGTACTTC. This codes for CSVSLGHLSYEQYF.

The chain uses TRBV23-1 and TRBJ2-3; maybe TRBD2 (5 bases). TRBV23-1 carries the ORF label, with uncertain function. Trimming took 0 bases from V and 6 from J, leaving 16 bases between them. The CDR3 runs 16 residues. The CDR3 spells CASSQSVRANGDTQYF. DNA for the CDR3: TGCGCCAGCAGTCAATCTGTGAGGGCGAACGGTGATACGCAGTATTTT.

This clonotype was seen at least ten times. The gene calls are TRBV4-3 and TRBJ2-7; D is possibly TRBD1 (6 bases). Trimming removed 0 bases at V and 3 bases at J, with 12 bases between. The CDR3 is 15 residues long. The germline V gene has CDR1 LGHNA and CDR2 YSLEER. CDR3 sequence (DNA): TGCGCCAGCAGCCAAGATGTAGGGGGATTCTACGAGCAGTACTTC. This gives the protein CASSQDVGGFYEQYF.

The CDR3 protein is CASSKGTAVEQYF. The CDR3 DNA follows: TGTGCCAGCAGTAAGGGGACAGCTGTCGAGCAGTACTTC. This sequence joins TRBV12-3 or TRBV12-4 and TRBJ2-7; 7 positions match TRBD1. The CDR3 loop spans 13 amino acids. Trimming took 5 bases from V and 6 from J; bases not matched to a gene: 7.

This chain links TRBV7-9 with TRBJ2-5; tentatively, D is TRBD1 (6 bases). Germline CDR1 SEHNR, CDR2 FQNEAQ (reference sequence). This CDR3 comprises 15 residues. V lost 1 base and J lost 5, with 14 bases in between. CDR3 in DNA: TGTGCCAGCAGCTTAGGGCAGGGGTCGTTGGAGACCCAGTACTTC. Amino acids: CASSLGQGSLETQYF. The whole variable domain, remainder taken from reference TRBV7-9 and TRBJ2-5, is DTGVSQNPRHKITKRGQNVTFRCDPISEHNRLYWYRQTLGQGPEFLTYFQNEAQLEKSRLLSDRFSAERPKGSFSTLEIQRTEQGDSAMYLCASSLGQGSLETQYFGPGTRLLVL.

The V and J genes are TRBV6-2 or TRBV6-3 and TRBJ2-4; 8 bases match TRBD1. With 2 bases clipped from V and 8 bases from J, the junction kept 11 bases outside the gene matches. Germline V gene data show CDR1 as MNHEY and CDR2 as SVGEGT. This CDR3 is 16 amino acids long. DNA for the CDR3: TGTGCCAGCAGTTACACGTCGGGACAGGTCTCTCACATTCAGTACTTC. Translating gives CASSYTSGQVSHIQYF.

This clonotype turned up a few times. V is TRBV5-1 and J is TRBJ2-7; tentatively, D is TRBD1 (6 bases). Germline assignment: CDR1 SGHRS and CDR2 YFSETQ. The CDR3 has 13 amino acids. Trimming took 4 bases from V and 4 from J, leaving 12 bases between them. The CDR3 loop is CASSPTGFYEQYF. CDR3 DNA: TGCGCCAGCAGCCCCACAGGGTTTTACGAGCAGTACTTC.

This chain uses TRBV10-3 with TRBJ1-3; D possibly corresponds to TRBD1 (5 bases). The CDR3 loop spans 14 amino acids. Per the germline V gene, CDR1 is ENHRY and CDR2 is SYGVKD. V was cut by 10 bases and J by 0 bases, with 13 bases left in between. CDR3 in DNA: TGTGCCACCTCCGACAGCCTCTCTGGAAACACCATATATTTT. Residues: CATSDSLSGNTIYF.

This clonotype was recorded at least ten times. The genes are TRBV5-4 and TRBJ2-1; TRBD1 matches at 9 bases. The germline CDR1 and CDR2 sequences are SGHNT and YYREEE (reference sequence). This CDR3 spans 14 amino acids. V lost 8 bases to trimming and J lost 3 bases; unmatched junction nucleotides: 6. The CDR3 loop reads CARDRGPLYNEQFF. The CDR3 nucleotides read TGTGCCAGGGACAGGGGTCCGCTCTACAATGAGCAGTTCTTC.

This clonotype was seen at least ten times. The CDR3 loop reads CSARDQGGHYEQYF. CDR3 DNA: TGCAGTGCTAGAGATCAAGGAGGGCACTACGAGCAGTACTTC. J is TRBJ2-7 and V is TRBV20-1; D perhaps matches TRBD2 (6 bases). The CDR3 contains 14 residues. CDR1 and CDR2 from the germline V gene are DFQATT and SNEGSKA (reference sequence). With 0 bases removed from V and 3 bases from J, the gap between germline ends came to 12 bases.

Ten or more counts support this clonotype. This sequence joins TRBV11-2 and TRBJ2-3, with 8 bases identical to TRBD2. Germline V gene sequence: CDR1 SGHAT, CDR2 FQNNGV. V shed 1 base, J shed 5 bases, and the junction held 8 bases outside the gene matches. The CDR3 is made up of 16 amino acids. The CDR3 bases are TGTGCCAGCAGCTTAGGCCTGTGGACTAGCTTAGATACGCAGTATTTT. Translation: CASSLGLWTSLDTQYF.

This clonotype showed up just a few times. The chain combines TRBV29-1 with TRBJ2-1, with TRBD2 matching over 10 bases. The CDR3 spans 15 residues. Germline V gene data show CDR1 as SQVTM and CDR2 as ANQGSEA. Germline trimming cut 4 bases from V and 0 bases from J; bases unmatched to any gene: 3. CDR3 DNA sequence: TGCAGCGTTGTAGGACTAGCGGCCTCCTACAATGAGCAGTTCTTC. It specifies CSVVGLAASYNEQFF.

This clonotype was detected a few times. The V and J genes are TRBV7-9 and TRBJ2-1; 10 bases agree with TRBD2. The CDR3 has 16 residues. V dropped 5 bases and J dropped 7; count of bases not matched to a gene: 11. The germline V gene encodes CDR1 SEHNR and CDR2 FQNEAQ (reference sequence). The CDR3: CASSPALLAGENEQFF. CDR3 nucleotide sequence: TGTGCCAGCAGCCCAGCGCTTCTAGCGGGAGAGAATGAGCAGTTCTTC.

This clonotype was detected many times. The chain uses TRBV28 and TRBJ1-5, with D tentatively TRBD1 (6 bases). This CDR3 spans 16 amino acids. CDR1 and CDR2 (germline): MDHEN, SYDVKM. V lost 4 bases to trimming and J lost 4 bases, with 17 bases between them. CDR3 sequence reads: CASSSIKDSFNQPQHF. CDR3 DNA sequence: TGTGCCAGCAGTTCCATCAAGGACAGTTTTAATCAGCCCCAGCATTTT.

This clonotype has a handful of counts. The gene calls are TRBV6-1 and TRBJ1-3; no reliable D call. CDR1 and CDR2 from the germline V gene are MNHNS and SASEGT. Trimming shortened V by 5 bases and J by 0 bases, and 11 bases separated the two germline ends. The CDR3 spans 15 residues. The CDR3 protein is CASSPPQSSGNTIYF. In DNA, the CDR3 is TGTGCCAGCAGTCCCCCCCAGAGCTCTGGAAACACCATATATTTT.

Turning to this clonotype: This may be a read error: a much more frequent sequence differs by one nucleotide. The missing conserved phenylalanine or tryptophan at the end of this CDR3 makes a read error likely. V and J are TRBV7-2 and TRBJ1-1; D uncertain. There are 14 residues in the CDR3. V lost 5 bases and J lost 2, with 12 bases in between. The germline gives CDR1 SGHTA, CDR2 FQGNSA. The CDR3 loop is CASSRSTFNTEAFS. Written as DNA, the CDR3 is TGTGCCAGCAGCCGTTCGACTTTCAACACTGAAGCTTTCTCT.

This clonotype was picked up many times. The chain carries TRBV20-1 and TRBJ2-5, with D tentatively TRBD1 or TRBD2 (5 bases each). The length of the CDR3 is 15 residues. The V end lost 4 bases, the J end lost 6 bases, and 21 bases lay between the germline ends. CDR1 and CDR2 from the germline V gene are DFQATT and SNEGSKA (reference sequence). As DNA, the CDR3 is TGCAGTGCTACCCACGCCAGGGCCGCGGGTAAGACCCAGTACTTC. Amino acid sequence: CSATHARAAGKTQYF.

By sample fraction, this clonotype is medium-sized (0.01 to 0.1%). The CDR3 spells CASSLGQGNTEAFF. CDR3 DNA: TGTGCCAGCAGCTTGGGACAGGGGAACACTGAAGCTTTCTTT. The rearrangement joins TRBV7-9 to TRBJ1-1, with 9 bases matching TRBD1. This CDR3 has 14 residues. The germline V gene encodes CDR1 SEHNR and CDR2 FQNEAQ (reference sequence). After removal of 3 bases from V and 1 base from J, the junction contained 0 bases not matched to a gene.

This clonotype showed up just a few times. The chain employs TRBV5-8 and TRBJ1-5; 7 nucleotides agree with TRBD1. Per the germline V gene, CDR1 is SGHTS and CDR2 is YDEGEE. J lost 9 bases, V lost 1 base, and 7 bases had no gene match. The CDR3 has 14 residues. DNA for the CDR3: TGTGCCAGCAGCTTGCGACAGGGTGGTGCGCCCCAGCATTTT. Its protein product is CASSLRQGGAPQHF.

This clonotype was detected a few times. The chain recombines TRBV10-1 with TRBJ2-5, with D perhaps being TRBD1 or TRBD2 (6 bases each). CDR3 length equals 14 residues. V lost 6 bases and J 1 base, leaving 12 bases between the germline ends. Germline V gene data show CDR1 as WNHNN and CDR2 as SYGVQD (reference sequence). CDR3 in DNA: TGCGCCAGCAGCCCCCGGGGGCCCCAAGAGACCCAGTACTTC. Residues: CASSPRGPQETQYF.

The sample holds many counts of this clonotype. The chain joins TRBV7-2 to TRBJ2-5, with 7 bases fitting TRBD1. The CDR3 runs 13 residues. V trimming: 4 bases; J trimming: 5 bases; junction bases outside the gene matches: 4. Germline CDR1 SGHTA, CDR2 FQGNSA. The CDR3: CASSSTGSETQYF. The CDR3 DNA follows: TGTGCCAGCAGCTCGACAGGGTCGGAGACCCAGTACTTC.

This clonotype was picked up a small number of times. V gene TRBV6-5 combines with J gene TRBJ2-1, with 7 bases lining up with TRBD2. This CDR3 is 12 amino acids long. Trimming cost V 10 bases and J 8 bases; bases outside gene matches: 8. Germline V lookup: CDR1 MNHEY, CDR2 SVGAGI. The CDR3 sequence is CATRLAFDEQFF. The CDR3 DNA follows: TGTGCCACCAGACTAGCATTCGATGAGCAGTTCTTC.